The 2 T cell receptor beta chains in this list originate from one sample, sequenced in a study of beta chain features in type 1 diabetes. TCRB transcripts that were expressed got sequenced, as all of the isolated RNA had been reverse transcribed. Measured with immunoSEQ multiplex PCR; TCRdb has only the in-frame clones, and not every one. The repertoire consists of about 150,000 clones, with 7% to 10% occurring once and the leading ten covering over 2%. The sequencing input was central memory CD4+ T cells from blood. The receptors stem from a woman under 30 in good health.

CDR3 nucleotides: TGCAGCGCCCGGGACAGTGCTTATTCACCCCTCCACTTT. The encoded protein is CSARDSAYSPLHF. This chain joins TRBV29-1 and TRBJ1-6; 7 nucleotides line up with TRBD1. The CDR3 is 13 amino acids. With V trimmed by 7 bases and J by 8 bases, 8 bases remained unmatched. The germline gives CDR1 SQVTM, CDR2 ANQGSEA. The full variable domain, in which reference TRBV29-1 and TRBJ1-6 provide the parts outside the CDR3, is SAVISQKPSRDICQRGTSLTIQCQVDSQVTMMFWYRQQPGQSLTLIATANQGSEATYESGFVIDKFPISRPNLTFSTLTVSNMSPEDSSIYLCSARDSAYSPLHFGNGTRLTVT.

The rearrangement joins TRBV7-9 to TRBJ2-7, with D unresolved. This CDR3 region has 13 residues. Germline CDR1 SEHNR, CDR2 FQNEAQ (reference sequence). Trimming took off 6 bases at V and 2 bases at J, with 11 bases between the two ends. The CDR3 coding sequence is TGTGCCAGCAGAGCCTCCGGTACCTACGAGCAGTACTTC. Protein product: CASRASGTYEQYF.